The 4 T cell receptor beta chains given below trace back to one sample, sequenced in a study of cytomegalovirus exposure and HLA in healthy donors. Both 60 Vbeta primers and 13 Jbeta primers went into the PCR. Sequencing was performed with immunoSEQ multiplex PCR; in TCRdb, only in-frame clones are kept and a portion is missing. The repertoire consists of about 31,000 clones, with roughly 89% occurring once and the leading ten covering 2.5% to 3.5%. The specimen was PBMCs. The receptors derive from a boy between 10 and 17 years old in good health and CMV-seronegative.

V is TRBV13 and J is TRBJ2-6, with 9 nucleotides matching TRBD1. Germline V gene lookup returns CDR1 PRHDT and CDR2 FYEKMQ (reference sequence). V trimming: 1 base; J trimming: 2 bases; junction bases outside the gene matches: 3. The CDR3 loop spans 17 amino acids. CDR3 amino acids: CASSLVGQGTGANVLTF. CDR3 bases: TGTGCCAGCAGCTTAGTGGGACAGGGTACTGGGGCCAACGTCCTGACTTTC.

The chain recombines TRBV7-3 with TRBJ2-3; no clear D. Germline CDR1 SGHTA, CDR2 FQGTGA. The CDR3 consists of 12 residues. Trimming removed 4 bases at V and 6 bases at J, with 8 bases between. The CDR3 DNA reads as TGTGCCAGCAGCTCAGAGGCGGATACGCAGTATTTT. The encoded protein is CASSSEADTQYF. The full variable domain, rest sourced from reference TRBV7-3 and TRBJ2-3, is GAGVSQTPSNKVTEKGKYVELRCDPISGHTALYWYRQSLGQGPEFLIYFQGTGAADDSGLPNDRFFAVRPEGSVSTLKIQRTERGDSAVYLCASSSEADTQYFGPGTRLTVL.

This rearrangement joins TRBV6-5 to TRBJ2-1; 8 bases align to TRBD1. The CDR3 totals 15 residues. The junction had 9 bases not matched to a gene; V was cut back by 6 bases and J by 5 bases. Germline V lookup: CDR1 MNHEY, CDR2 SVGAGI. The CDR3 DNA reads as TGTGCCAGCAGCCAAGGGACAGGACTCCACAATGAGCAGTTCTTC. Its translation: CASSQGTGLHNEQFF.

The CDR3 DNA reads as TGTGCCAGTAGTAGCTTTCGGGGGGGCACAGATACGCAGTATTTT. This gives the protein CASSSFRGGTDTQYF. The chain employs TRBV19 and TRBJ2-3, with 7 positions matching TRBD2. Losses at the gene ends were 4 bases for V and 1 base for J; bases not matched to a gene: 5. Germline values: CDR1 LNHDA, CDR2 SQIVND (reference sequence). The CDR3 is 15 residues long.